This TCR beta chain was captured in a study of PD-1 blockade in classical Hodgkin lymphoma. Study findings and constraints: Causes of the repertoire differences remain undefined, possibly disease activity or prior therapy. Individuals initiating nivolumab under 1 year after ASCT were excluded.

With 5 bases removed from V and 3 bases from J, the gap between germline ends came to 8 bases. CDR1 and CDR2 from the germline V gene are SNHLY and FYNNEI. The CDR3 has 12 residues. The assay was immunoSEQ multiplex PCR, and TCRdb's table has in-frame clones only and misses some. This table has under 45,000 clones, less than 75% appearing once. The time point denotes: cycle 4 day 1 (C4D1), after about 6 weeks of nivolumab. Relapse after autologous stem cell transplantation occurred in every patient, and brentuximab vedotin exposure varied. Turning to this clone: Its antigen is undetermined. This CDR3 is also generated by other DNA sequences in the sample.

Here the sequenced sample was peripheral blood mononuclear cells (PBMCs), taken before the fourth cycle of nivolumab. This chain joins TRBV2 and TRBJ2-7; D remains unclear. The source is a human donor with classical Hodgkin lymphoma. The CDR3 protein is CASSLSSYEQYF. In DNA form, the CDR3 reads TGTGCCAGCAGTTTATCCAGCTACGAGCAGTACTTC.